The entry below gives a single T cell receptor beta chain sequence along with its context. Its antigen is not identified. The data are from a study of T cell responses to AZD1222 COVID-19 vaccine. Libraries were prepared by immunoSEQ multiplex PCR; TCRdb keeps only in-frame clonotypes and omits some of them. The table shows 120,000 or so clones, with more than 70% occurring only once. General study results and limits: Researchers report vaccine-associated CD4 TCRs spanning spike, with dominance at 160-218 and 743-854. Donors skewed white British and female; clonal diversity was possibly underestimated.

The CDR3 is 14 amino acids. V lost 3 bases to trimming and J lost 1 base, with 12 bases between them. Germline CDR1 and CDR2: DFQATT and SNEGSKA (reference sequence). The sample consisted of peripheral blood, taken on day 0 of AZD1222 vaccination. The V call is TRBV20-1, the J call TRBJ1-1, with TRBD1 as a possible D gene (6 bases). The TCR comes from an adult in good health. CDR3 sequence (DNA): TGCAGTGCTAGTGGGGGGGCCTGGAACACTGAAGCTTTCTTT. This sequence encodes CSASGGAWNTEAFF.